What follows describes a single T cell receptor (beta chain). Each and every patient relapsed after autologous stem cell transplantation, and patients got differing brentuximab vedotin exposure. Germline V gene lookup returns CDR1 SGHRS and CDR2 YFSETQ. V lost 0 bases to trimming and J lost 4 bases; unmatched junction nucleotides: 11. CDR3 length: 17 residues. The source of the sample is a study of PD-1 blockade in classical Hodgkin lymphoma. Clones were read by immunoSEQ multiplex PCR, and TCRdb kept only the in-frame ones, dropping some. The sample lists tens of thousands of clones, 75% to 90% occurring once.

The genes are TRBV5-1 and TRBJ1-2, with 8 bases matching TRBD1. The sample here was peripheral blood mononuclear cells (PBMCs), taken at baseline. The clonotype comes from a human donor with classical Hodgkin lymphoma. CDR3 protein: CASSLVSRGLYGYGYTF. DNA of the CDR3: TGCGCCAGCAGCTTGGTTTCCAGGGGGCTGTATGGCTATGGCTACACCTTC.